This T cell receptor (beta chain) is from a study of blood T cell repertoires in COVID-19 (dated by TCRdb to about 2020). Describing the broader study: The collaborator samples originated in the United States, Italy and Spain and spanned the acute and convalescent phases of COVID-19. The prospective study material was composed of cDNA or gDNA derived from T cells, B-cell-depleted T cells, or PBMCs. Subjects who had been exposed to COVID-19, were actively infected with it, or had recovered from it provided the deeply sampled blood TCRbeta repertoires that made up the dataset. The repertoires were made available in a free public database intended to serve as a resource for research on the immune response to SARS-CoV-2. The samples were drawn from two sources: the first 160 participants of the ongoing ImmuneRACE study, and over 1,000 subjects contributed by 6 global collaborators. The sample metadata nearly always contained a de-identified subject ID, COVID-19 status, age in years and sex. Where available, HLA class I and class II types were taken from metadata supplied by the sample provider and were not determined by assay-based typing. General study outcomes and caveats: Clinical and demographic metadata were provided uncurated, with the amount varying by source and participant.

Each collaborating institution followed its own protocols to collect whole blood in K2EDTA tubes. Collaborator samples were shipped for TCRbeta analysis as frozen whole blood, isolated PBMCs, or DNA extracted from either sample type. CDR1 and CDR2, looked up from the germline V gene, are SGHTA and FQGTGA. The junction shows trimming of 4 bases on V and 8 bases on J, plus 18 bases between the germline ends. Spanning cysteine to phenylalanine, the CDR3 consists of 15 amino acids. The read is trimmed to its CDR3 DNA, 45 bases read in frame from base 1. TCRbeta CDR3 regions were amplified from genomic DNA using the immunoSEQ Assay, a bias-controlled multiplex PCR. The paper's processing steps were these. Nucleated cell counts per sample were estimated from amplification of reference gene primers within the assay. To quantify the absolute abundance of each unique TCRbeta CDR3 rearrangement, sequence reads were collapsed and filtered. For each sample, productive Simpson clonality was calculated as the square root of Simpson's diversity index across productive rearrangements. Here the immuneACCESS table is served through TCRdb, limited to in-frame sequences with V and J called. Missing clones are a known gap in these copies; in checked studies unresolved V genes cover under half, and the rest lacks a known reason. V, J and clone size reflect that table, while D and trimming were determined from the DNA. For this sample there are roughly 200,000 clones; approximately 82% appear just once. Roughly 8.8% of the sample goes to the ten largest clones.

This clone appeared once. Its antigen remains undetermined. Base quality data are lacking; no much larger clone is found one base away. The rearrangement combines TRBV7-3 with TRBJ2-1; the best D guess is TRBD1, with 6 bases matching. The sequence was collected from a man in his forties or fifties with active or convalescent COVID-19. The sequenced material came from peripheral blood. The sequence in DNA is TGTGCCAGCAGCTCCCAGGGGCTTCTTGGGGATGAGCAGTTCTTC. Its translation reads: CASSSQGLLGDEQFF.